There are a few counts of the clone carrying this TCR beta chain. Its antigen is as yet unknown. The sample comes from a study of T-cell reconstitution after alpha-beta-depleted transplantation in children. The study, taken as a whole, reports: Most T-cell counts and diversity one year after the transplant came from T cells that were newly produced. Day-60 TCRbeta diversity that was high in some patients was derived from surviving recipient T cells and thymic progenitors. Expanded graft clones, several hundred of them, were reportedly the source of alpha-beta T cells about two months after transplant.

This sample's TCRbeta library carried unique molecular identifier barcodes. Each CDR3 protein gets one entry after TCRdb re-called the PCR reads with MiXCR. The sample contains about a million distinct CDR3 sequences, roughly 29% of which appear only once. Looked up from germline, CDR1 is ENHRY and CDR2 is SYGVKD. This CDR3 is built from 15 residues. The V end lost 7 bases, the J end lost 1 base, and 13 bases lay between the germline ends. Sequences were derived from PBMCs, mostly from graft donor cells, sampled 360 days after TCRalphabeta/CD19-depleted stem cell transplant. This receptor was obtained from a boy under two years old who had a stem cell transplant for SCID, so the T cells may come from the graft donor. The V and J genes are TRBV10-3 and TRBJ2-2; perhaps TRBD1 as D (6 bases). This CDR3 reads CAIMASGQNTGELFF. CDR3 DNA: TGTGCCATCATGGCTTCGGGACAGAACACCGGGGAGCTGTTTTTT.